Presented here are 3 T cell receptor beta chains from one specimen sequenced in a study of blood T cell repertoires in COVID-19. Clones were read by immunoSEQ multiplex PCR, and TCRdb kept only the in-frame ones, dropping some. The sample consists of about 130,000 clones, around 83% of them appearing once. The sample was PBMCs or T cells enriched from blood (not recorded which). All receptors come from a man in his fifties or sixties who had recovered from COVID-19.

The chain uses TRBV7-8 and TRBJ2-7, with D possibly being TRBD1 (6 bases). The V and J ends lost 4 bases and 4 bases respectively, with 20 bases between them. Germline values: CDR1 SGHVS, CDR2 FQNEAQ. This CDR3 comprises 16 residues. The CDR3: CASSSGGTRGWYEQYF. The CDR3 region has the DNA TGTGCCAGCAGCTCAGGAGGAACCAGGGGATGGTACGAGCAGTACTTC.

V usage is TRBV3-1 (or the pseudogene TRBV3-2) and J usage is TRBJ2-3, with TRBD1 as a possible D gene (6 bases). The CDR3 covers 16 residues. Trimming pared 1 base from V and 0 bases from J, leaving 11 bases between. Germline assignment: CDR1 LGHDT and CDR2 YNNKEL (reference sequence). In nucleotides, the CDR3 is TGTGCCAGCAGCCAAGTTGAACAGGGAAGCACAGATACGCAGTATTTT. Its protein product is CASSQVEQGSTDTQYF.

The chain couples TRBV24-1 to TRBJ1-1; D unclear. The CDR3 is 13 amino acids. V was clipped by 7 bases and J by 0 bases, with 8 bases between them. The germline V gene has CDR1 KGHDR and CDR2 SFDVKD. CDR3 protein: CATRKAMNTEAFF. As DNA, the CDR3 is TGTGCCACCAGGAAAGCAATGAACACTGAAGCTTTCTTT.